The 16 T cell receptor beta chains below come from one sample, sequenced in a study of tumor T cells in aggressive B-cell lymphoma. Libraries were prepared by immunoSEQ multiplex PCR; TCRdb keeps only in-frame clonotypes and omits some of them. The data show 2,000 to 3,000 clones, with over 70% seen just once and approximately 13% held by the top ten. The specimen sequenced was tumor tissue. These receptors were taken from an adult with diffuse large B cell lymphoma.

The V gene is TRBV18, the J gene TRBJ2-7, with 8 bases fitting TRBD1. V lost 2 bases, J lost 2 bases, and 5 bases stayed unmatched. CDR1 KGHSH and CDR2 LQKENI come from the germline V gene. There are 15 residues in the CDR3. DNA for the CDR3: TGTGCCAGCTCACCAGGGACAGGTCCAACCTACGAGCAGTACTTC. Translated, it gives CASSPGTGPTYEQYF.

The rearrangement links TRBV30 to TRBJ2-4; maybe TRBD2 (6 bases). CDR1 is GTSNPN and CDR2 is SVGIG in the germline V gene (reference sequence). V was cut by 3 bases and J by 7 bases, with 13 bases left in between. CDR3 length equals 13 residues. The CDR3: CAWRARGGNIQYF. The DNA for the CDR3 is TGTGCCTGGAGAGCCCGCGGAGGGAACATTCAGTACTTC. Using reference TRBV30 and TRBJ2-4 for the parts outside the CDR3, the full variable domain is SQTIHQWPATLVQPVGSPLSLECTVEGTSNPNLYWYRQAAGRGLQLLFYSVGIGQISSEVPQNLSASRPQDRQFILSSKKLLLSDSGFYLCAWRARGGNIQYFGAGTRLSVL.

The V and J genes are TRBV5-1 and TRBJ2-5; 8 bases line up with TRBD1. The germline V gene has CDR1 SGHRS and CDR2 YFSETQ. The CDR3 spans 15 residues. Unmatched junction bases numbered 16, after V lost 4 bases and J lost 11 bases. Written as DNA, the CDR3 is TGCGCCAGCAGCCCACTACCTGGACAGGGCCGGGAGCAGTACTTC. It is translated as CASSPLPGQGREQYF.

The gene calls are TRBV30 and TRBJ2-7; 8 nucleotides align to TRBD2. Germline assignment: CDR1 GTSNPN and CDR2 SVGIG (reference sequence). The CDR3 loop spans 15 amino acids. V trimming: 8 bases; J trimming: 5 bases; junction bases outside the gene matches: 17. Here the CDR3 reads CAGLRTGGPRDEQYF. CDR3 nucleotides: TGTGCCGGGCTGAGGACGGGAGGGCCTCGGGACGAGCAGTACTTC.

The chain uses TRBV11-2 and TRBJ2-5; no clear D. Germline lookup yields CDR1 SGHAT and CDR2 FQNNGV. V lost 5 bases and J lost 2, with 12 bases in between. The CDR3 is 14 amino acids. CDR3 amino acids: CASSPLLRQETQYF. CDR3 bases: TGTGCCAGCAGCCCCCTCCTGAGGCAAGAGACCCAGTACTTC.

The chain employs TRBV10-3 and TRBJ2-5; TRBD1 is a possible D gene (8 bases). The length of the CDR3 is 14 residues. V lost 0 bases to trimming and J lost 11 bases, with 16 bases between them. The germline V gene has CDR1 ENHRY and CDR2 SYGVKD. The CDR3 region has the DNA TGTGCCATCAGTGAGTCGGGACAGGCGGGAGAGCAGTACTTC. Its translation: CAISESGQAGEQYF.

This chain uses TRBV5-6 with TRBJ2-1; D is perhaps TRBD2 (6 bases). This CDR3 contains 17 residues. The germline V gene has CDR1 SGHDT and CDR2 YYEEEE. V was cut by 2 bases and J by 0 bases, with 15 bases left in between. As DNA, the CDR3 is TGTGCCAGCAGCTTATACTTTACGGGGGACTCCTACAATGAGCAGTTCTTC. This codes for CASSLYFTGDSYNEQFF.

DNA of the CDR3: TGTGCCAGCTCACTCCTGGACAGGGACACTGAAGCTTTCTTT. Its translation: CASSLLDRDTEAFF. The chain couples TRBV18 to TRBJ1-1; 8 bases agree with TRBD1. The CDR3 is 14 amino acids. V lost 4 bases to trimming and J lost 3 bases; unmatched junction nucleotides: 4. Germline CDR1 and CDR2: KGHSH and LQKENI.

This clone was observed a handful of times. The gene calls are TRBV28 and TRBJ1-6; tentative D call: TRBD1 (5 bases). The CDR3 totals 14 residues. CDR1 MDHEN and CDR2 SYDVKM come from the germline V gene. V was shortened by 4 bases and J by 5 bases, with 9 bases between the two germline ends. The CDR3 nucleotides are TGTGCCAGCAGTTCCGACAGCCATAATTCACCCCTCCACTTT. Amino acids: CASSSDSHNSPLHF.

The CDR3 here is CASRSGPQGAYEQYF. CDR3 in DNA: TGCGCCAGCAGATCGGGTCCACAGGGGGCCTACGAGCAGTACTTC. The chain employs TRBV5-1 and TRBJ2-7, with 8 bases lining up with TRBD1. The J segment lost 2 bases and the V segment lost 5 bases, leaving 9 bases of the junction unmatched. CDR1 and CDR2 (germline): SGHRS, YFSETQ. The CDR3 totals 15 residues.

This clone was observed a single time. A much bigger clone sits one base away, suggesting this may be a read error. This sample also contains other DNA sequences that code for the same CDR3. This chain joins TRBV28 and TRBJ2-5; 8 bases line up with TRBD2. This CDR3 is 15 amino acids long. V shed 1 base and J 1 base; nucleotides not matched to a gene: 2. Germline CDR1 is MDHEN and CDR2 is SYDVKM. CDR3 in amino acids: CASSLSLAVQETQYF. CDR3 bases: TGTGCCAGCAGTTTATCACTAGCGGTCCAAGAGACCCAGTACTTC.

V usage is TRBV15 and J usage is TRBJ2-3, with D possibly being TRBD2 (5 bases). CDR3 length equals 13 residues. Germline loops: CDR1 LNHNV, CDR2 YYDKDF (reference sequence). The V gene lost 0 bases and the J gene lost 5 bases, with 6 bases spanning the gap. CDR3 sequence reads: CATSRDRGDTQYF. CDR3 in DNA: TGTGCCACCAGCAGAGATCGGGGAGATACGCAGTATTTT.

The rearrangement joins TRBV5-1 to TRBJ2-2; D perhaps matches TRBD1 (6 bases). V was pared by 1 base and J by 1 base, with 8 bases between. CDR1 is SGHRS and CDR2 is YFSETQ in the germline V gene. The CDR3 extends over 15 amino acids. Here the CDR3 DNA reads TGCGCCAGCAGCTTGTCGACAGGGAACACCGGGGAGCTGTTTTTT. Its translation is CASSLSTGNTGELFF.

The rearrangement links TRBV7-8 to TRBJ2-5; 8 bases align to TRBD1. CDR1 and CDR2 from the germline V gene are SGHVS and FQNEAQ. This CDR3 contains 15 residues. Trimming at V came to 5 bases and at J to 4 bases, leaving 9 bases not matched to a gene. In DNA, the CDR3 is TGTGCCAGCAGCACTGGACAGGGTCTCCCAGAGACCCAGTACTTC. Amino acid sequence: CASSTGQGLPETQYF.

The gene calls are TRBV7-9 and TRBJ2-2; 12 bases align to TRBD2. The CDR3 spans 16 residues. V lost 3 bases, J lost 7 bases, and 6 bases stayed unmatched. Per the germline V gene, CDR1 is SEHNR and CDR2 is FQNEAQ (reference sequence). Written as DNA, the CDR3 is TGTGCCAGCAGCTTCGTCCTAGCGGGAGGGGTCGGGGAGCTGTTTTTT. Translation: CASSFVLAGGVGELFF.

This clone ranks as large (0.1 to 1%). V usage is TRBV4-1 and J usage is TRBJ1-4; 7 bases fit TRBD1. The CDR3 covers 16 residues. The ends lost 2 bases at V and 5 bases at J; junction bases unmatched: 8. Germline lookup yields CDR1 MGHRA and CDR2 YSYEKL. As DNA, the CDR3 is TGCGCCAGCAGCCAACCTGAGGGGGCACTAAATGAAAAACTGTTTTTT. Protein product: CASSQPEGALNEKLFF.